This T cell receptor (beta chain) came from a study of blood T cells in healthy people across ages. PCR was performed a second time for roughly 7 to 11 cycles using a sample-barcoded 5' primer and a J-beta primer mix. MiXCR was run by TCRdb on the 5' RACE reads, yielding one entry per CDR3 protein. The data show about 680,000 distinct CDR3 sequences, 49% seen once. The CDR3 is made up of 14 amino acids. V dropped 6 bases and J dropped 6; count of bases not matched to a gene: 11. Germline loops: CDR1 DFQATT, CDR2 SNEGSKA (reference sequence). Donors were healthy Caucasian individuals from Russia aged roughly 6 to 95. Every donor gave roughly 9.6 milliliters of peripheral blood. Concerning this clonotype itself: Its cognate antigen is unknown.

Study observations and caveats: Among T cells, TCR beta diversity per million cells dropped roughly linearly as age rose. More naive CD4+ cells and higher diversity marked long-lived donors relative to aged donors.

This chain joins TRBV20-1 and TRBJ2-4; TRBD1 matches at 7 bases. Input material: blood. The clonotype was recovered from a woman aged 60-75 years in good health. The CDR3 DNA reads as TGCAGTGCCGCGGACAGGCCTGGGTCAAACATTCAGTACTTC. It yields the protein CSAADRPGSNIQYF.